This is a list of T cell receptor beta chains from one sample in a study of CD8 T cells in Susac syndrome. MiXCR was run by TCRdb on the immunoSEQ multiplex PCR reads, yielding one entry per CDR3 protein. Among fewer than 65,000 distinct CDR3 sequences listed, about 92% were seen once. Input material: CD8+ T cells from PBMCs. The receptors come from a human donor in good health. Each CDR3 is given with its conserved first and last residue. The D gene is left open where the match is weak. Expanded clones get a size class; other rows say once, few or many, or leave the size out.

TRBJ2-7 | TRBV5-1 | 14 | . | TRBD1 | CASGRGTGRPEQYF | TGCGCCAGCGGACGCGGGACAGGGAGGCCCGAGCAGTACTTC
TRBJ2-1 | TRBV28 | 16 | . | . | CASSLPDGSSYNEQFF | TGTGCCAGCAGTTTACCGGACGGCAGCTCCTACAATGAGCAGTTCTTC
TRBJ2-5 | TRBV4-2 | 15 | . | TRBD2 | CASSQGSGGPETQYF | TGTGCCAGCAGCCAAGGTAGCGGGGGTCCAGAGACCCAGTACTTC
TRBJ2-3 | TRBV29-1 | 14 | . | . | CSVAGAPSTDTQYF | TGCAGCGTTGCCGGGGCCCCCTCCACAGATACGCAGTATTTT
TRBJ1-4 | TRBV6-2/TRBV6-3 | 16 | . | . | CASSYSWARRDEKLFF | TGTGCCAGCAGTTACTCTTGGGCCCGGCGGGATGAAAAACTGTTTTTT
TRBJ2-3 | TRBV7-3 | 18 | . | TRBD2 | CASSSSKVGTSGADTQYF | TGTGCCAGCAGCTCATCAAAAGTCGGGACTAGCGGGGCAGATACGCAGTATTTT
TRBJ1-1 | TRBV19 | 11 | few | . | CASSVPTEAFF | TGTGCCAGTAGCGTCCCCACTGAAGCTTTCTTT
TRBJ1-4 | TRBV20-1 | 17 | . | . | CSARDLGMAGEPEKLFF | TGCAGTGCTAGAGATCTGGGTATGGCGGGTGAACCCGAAAAACTGTTTTTT
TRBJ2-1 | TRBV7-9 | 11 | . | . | CASGPWNEQFF | TGTGCCAGCGGACCTTGGAATGAGCAGTTCTTC
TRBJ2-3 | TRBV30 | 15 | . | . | CAWSALGGTTDTQYF | TGTGCCTGGAGTGCCCTAGGGGGGACCACAGATACGCAGTATTTT
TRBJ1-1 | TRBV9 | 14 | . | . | CASSLDGDNTEAFF | TGTGCCAGCAGCTTGGACGGTGACAACACTGAAGCTTTCTTT
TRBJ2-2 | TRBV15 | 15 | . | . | CATSTGQTNTGELFF | TGTGCCACCAGCACGGGACAAACGAACACCGGGGAGCTGTTTTTT
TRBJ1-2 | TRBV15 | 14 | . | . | CATSRGSENYGYTF | TGTGCCACCAGCAGAGGGTCAGAGAACTATGGCTACACCTTC
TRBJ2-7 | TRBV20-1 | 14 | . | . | CSARGPELSYEQYF | TGCAGTGCTAGAGGCCCAGAACTTTCCTACGAGCAGTACTTC
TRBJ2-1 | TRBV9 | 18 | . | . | CASSEDPGPQSSYNEQFF | TGTGCCAGCAGCGAGGATCCGGGACCCCAGAGCTCCTACAATGAGCAGTTCTTC
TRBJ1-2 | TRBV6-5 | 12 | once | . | CASSYSSGGYTF | TGTGCCAGCAGTTACTCGAGCGGCGGCTACACCTTC
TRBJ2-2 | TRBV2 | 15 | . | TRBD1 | CASHPGTGNTGELFF | TGTGCCAGCCATCCCGGGACAGGGAACACCGGGGAGCTGTTTTTT
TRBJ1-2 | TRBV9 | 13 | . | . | CASSVTDNYGYTF | TGTGCCAGCAGCGTAACAGACAACTATGGCTACACCTTC
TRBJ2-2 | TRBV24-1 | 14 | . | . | CATSVGANTGELFF | TGTGCCACCAGTGTCGGGGCGAACACCGGGGAGCTGTTTTTT
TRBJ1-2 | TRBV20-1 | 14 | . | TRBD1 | CSAVRQGTNYGYTF | TGCAGTGCTGTAAGACAGGGTACTAACTATGGCTACACCTTC
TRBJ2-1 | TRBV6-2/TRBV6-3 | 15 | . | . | CASSYRMSSYNEQFF | TGTGCCAGCAGTTACCGAATGAGCTCCTACAATGAGCAGTTCTTC
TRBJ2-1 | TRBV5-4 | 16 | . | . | CASSLSAEFSYNEQFF | TGTGCCAGCAGCTTGAGTGCGGAATTCTCCTACAATGAGCAGTTCTTC
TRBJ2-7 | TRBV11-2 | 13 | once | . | CASSPTGSYEQYF | TGTGCCAGCAGCCCAACCGGGAGCTACGAGCAGTACTTC
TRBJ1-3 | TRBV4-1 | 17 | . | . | CASSQGWGALSGNTIYF | TGCGCCAGCAGCCAGGGGTGGGGGGCGCTCTCTGGAAACACCATATATTTT
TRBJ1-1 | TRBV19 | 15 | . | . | CASSAVLTSNTEAFF | TGTGCCAGTAGTGCGGTTTTGACATCGAACACTGAAGCTTTCTTT
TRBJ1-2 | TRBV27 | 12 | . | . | CASSVRGRGYTF | TGTGCCAGCAGTGTCAGAGGGCGCGGCTACACCTTC
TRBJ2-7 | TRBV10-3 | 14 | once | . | CAISELDRIYEQYF | TGTGCCATCAGTGAGTTGGACAGAATCTACGAGCAGTACTTC
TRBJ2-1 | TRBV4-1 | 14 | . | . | CASSQATSYNEQFF | TGCGCCAGCAGCCAAGCGACCTCCTACAATGAGCAGTTCTTC
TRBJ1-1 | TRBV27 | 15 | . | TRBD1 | CASSLQGGGNTEAFF | TGTGCCAGCAGTTTACAGGGGGGTGGGAACACTGAAGCTTTCTTT
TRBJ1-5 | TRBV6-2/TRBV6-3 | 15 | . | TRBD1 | CASSPGTGNNQPQHF | TGTGCCAGCAGCCCCGGGACAGGGAACAATCAGCCCCAGCATTTT
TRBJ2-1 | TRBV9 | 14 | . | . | CASSEGPPNNEQFF | TGTGCCAGCAGCGAGGGACCCCCCAACAATGAGCAGTTCTTC
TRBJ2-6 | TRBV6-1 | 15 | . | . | CASSEAPPGANVLTF | TGTGCCAGCAGTGAAGCACCCCCTGGGGCCAACGTCCTGACTTTC
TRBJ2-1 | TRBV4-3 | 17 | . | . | CASSQDWVGVTYNEQFF | TGCGCCAGCAGCCAAGATTGGGTGGGGGTAACCTACAATGAGCAGTTCTTC
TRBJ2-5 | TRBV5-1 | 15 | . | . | CASSLASQTGETQYF | TGCGCCAGCAGCTTGGCCAGCCAAACGGGCGAGACCCAGTACTTC
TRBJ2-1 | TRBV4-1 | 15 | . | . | CASSQGRTPGDEQFF | TGCGCCAGCAGCCAAGGGCGGACTCCAGGCGATGAGCAGTTCTTC
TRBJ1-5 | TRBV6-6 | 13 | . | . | CASSGPGFQPQHF | TGTGCCAGCAGTGGCCCGGGGTTCCAGCCCCAGCATTTT
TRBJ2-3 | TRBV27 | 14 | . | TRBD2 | CASSFSPRAGSQYF | TGTGCCAGCAGTTTTTCCCCCCGAGCGGGGTCGCAGTATTTT
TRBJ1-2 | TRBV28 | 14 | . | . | CASYEDRLGYGYTF | TGTGCCAGCTATGAAGACAGACTTGGCTATGGCTACACCTTC
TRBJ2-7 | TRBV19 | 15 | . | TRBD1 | CASSRGDRGSYEQYF | TGTGCCAGTAGTAGGGGGGACAGGGGTTCCTACGAGCAGTACTTC
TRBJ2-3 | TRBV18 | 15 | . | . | CASSPRGMSTDTQYF | TGTGCCAGCTCACCACGAGGGATGTCCACAGATACGCAGTATTTT
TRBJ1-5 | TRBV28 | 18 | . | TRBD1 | CASSPITGQRYSNQPQHF | TGTGCCAGCAGTCCCATTACGGGACAGCGATATAGCAATCAGCCCCAGCATTTT
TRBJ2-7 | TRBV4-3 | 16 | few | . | CASSQDFGRHSYEQYF | TGCGCCAGCAGCCAAGATTTCGGCAGACACTCCTACGAGCAGTACTTC
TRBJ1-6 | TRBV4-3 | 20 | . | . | CASSQDGPVRESSYNSPLHF | TGCGCCAGCAGCCAAGATGGACCGGTCCGGGAGAGCTCCTATAATTCACCCCTCCACTTT
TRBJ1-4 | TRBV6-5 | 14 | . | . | CASSYRQNNEKLFF | TGTGCCAGCAGTTACCGACAGAATAATGAAAAACTGTTTTTT
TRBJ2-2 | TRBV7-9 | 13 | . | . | CASSLDPAGELFF | TGTGCCAGCAGCTTAGACCCCGCCGGGGAGCTGTTTTTT
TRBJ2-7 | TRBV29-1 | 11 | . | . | CSVKWGGEQYF | TGCAGCGTTAAATGGGGTGGCGAGCAGTACTTC
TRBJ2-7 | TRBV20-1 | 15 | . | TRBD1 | CSARSLTGSSYEQYF | TGCAGTGCTAGATCCCTGACAGGGAGCTCCTACGAGCAGTACTTC
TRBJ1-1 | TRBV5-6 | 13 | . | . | CASRPGVDTEAFF | TGTGCCAGCAGGCCTGGGGTGGATACTGAAGCTTTCTTT
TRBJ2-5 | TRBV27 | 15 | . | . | CASSQIGTPQETQYF | TGTGCCAGCAGCCAGATTGGGACGCCCCAAGAGACCCAGTACTTC
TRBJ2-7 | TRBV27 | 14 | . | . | CASSLYANTYEQYF | TGTGCCAGCAGTTTATATGCGAATACCTACGAGCAGTACTTC
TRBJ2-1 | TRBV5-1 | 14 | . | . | CASRWRGEYNEQFF | TGCGCCAGCAGATGGCGAGGGGAATACAATGAGCAGTTCTTC
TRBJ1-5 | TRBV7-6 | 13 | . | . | CASSPSQGQPQHF | TGTGCCAGCAGCCCATCGCAGGGTCAGCCCCAGCATTTT
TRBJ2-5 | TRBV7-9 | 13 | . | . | CASSLGPQETQYF | TGTGCCAGCAGCTTAGGCCCCCAAGAGACCCAGTACTTC
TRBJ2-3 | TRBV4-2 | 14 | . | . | CASSQRPVTDTQYF | TGTGCCAGCAGCCAAAGACCTGTTACAGATACGCAGTATTTT